This T cell receptor beta chain was obtained from a study of blood T cell repertoires in COVID-19. About the research overall: Researchers got acute and convalescent COVID-19 samples from the United States, Italy and Spain. T cells, B-cell-depleted T cells, or PBMCs provided the cDNA or gDNA that served as material.

TCRdb keeps only in-frame clones here, not all; method: immunoSEQ multiplex PCR. The sample records fewer than 500,000 clones, 85% to 90% being singletons. The CDR3 contains 15 residues. Germline V CDR1 and CDR2: SGDLS, YYNGEE. Trimming left V 0 bases short and J 7 bases short, with 13 bases between. The TCR originated in a man aged 25 to 45 who had recovered from COVID-19. The sample was PBMCs or T cells enriched from blood (not recorded which). J is TRBJ1-4 and V is TRBV9, with D maybe TRBD1 (5 bases). The CDR3 coding sequence is TGTGCCAGCAGCGTAGATTGGGGCGCGAGTGAAAAACTGTTTTTT. Its protein product is CASSVDWGASEKLFF.